A single TCR beta chain is shown here with its context. What it recognizes is unknown. The data stem from a study of blood T cells in healthy people across ages. The wider study: T cells yielded about one barcoded beta molecule per two cells through template switching. Study outcomes and limitations: Age brought a roughly linear fall in TCR beta diversity measured per million T cells.

Individuals who donated were healthy Caucasians from Russia aged roughly 6 to 90. About 10 milliliters of peripheral blood were drawn from each donor into EDTA-treated tubes. A second PCR, run for about 6 to 12 cycles, used a sample-barcoded 5' primer plus a J-beta primer mix. TCRdb redid the calling of the 5' RACE reads with MiXCR, one entry per CDR3 protein. The data hold 1.5 million to 2 million distinct CDR3 sequences, with 28% observed a single time. The germline V gene has CDR1 SQVTM and CDR2 ANQGSEA. This CDR3 comprises 16 residues. With V trimmed by 4 bases and J by 5 bases, 13 bases remained unmatched.

Sequencing was performed on blood. This TCR was sampled from a woman aged 30 to 39 in good health. This chain uses TRBV29-1 with TRBJ2-1; 8 bases are a match to TRBD2. The CDR3 nucleotides are TGCAGCGTTGGCCCTAGGAGCGGGAGAGGGGACAATGAGCAGTTCTTC. This codes for CSVGPRSGRGDNEQFF.